These 13 T cell receptor beta chains came from one sample sequenced in a study of cytomegalovirus exposure and HLA in healthy donors. The primer mix had 60 Vbeta and 13 Jbeta primers. Profiling relied on immunoSEQ multiplex PCR, and the TCRdb table lists in-frame clones only, not all of them. This sample has approximately 99,000 clones, with around 81% found just once. The specimen was PBMCs. The receptors stem from a man in his forties in good health and CMV-seropositive.

This chain joins TRBV9 and TRBJ2-2; possible D gene TRBD1, 5 bases. There are 18 residues in the CDR3. Germline V gene data show CDR1 as SGDLS and CDR2 as YYNGEE. Trimming removed 4 bases at V and 0 bases at J, with 19 bases between. The CDR3 loop is CASSYRVGQGTNTGELFF. As DNA, the CDR3 is TGTGCCAGCAGCTATAGGGTGGGGCAGGGCACGAACACCGGGGAGCTGTTTTTT.

This clone was observed a single time. J is TRBJ1-1 and V is TRBV28; TRBD1 matches 9 bases. Per germline, CDR1 MDHEN and CDR2 SYDVKM. The CDR3 extends over 14 amino acids. The V gene end was trimmed by 6 bases and the J gene end by 9 bases; junction bases not matched to a gene: 11. The CDR3 nucleotides read TGTGCCAGCAGGGGGACAGGGTGGGAGGGGCAAGCTTTCTTT. Encoded protein: CASRGTGWEGQAFF.

The chain has TRBV10-3 and TRBJ1-2, with D possibly TRBD1 on 5 matching bases. Trimming stripped 4 bases from V and 3 bases from J, with 15 bases between. The CDR3 has 15 residues. Germline V gene data show CDR1 as ENHRY and CDR2 as SYGVKD. CDR3: CAISASGTLDYGYTF. The CDR3 nucleotides are TGTGCCATCAGTGCCTCCGGGACTTTGGACTATGGCTACACCTTC.

The chain uses TRBV5-4 and TRBJ2-7; D uncertain. V was trimmed by 0 bases and J by 1 base, leaving 5 bases between them. CDR1 SGHNT and CDR2 YYREEE come from the germline V gene (reference sequence). This CDR3 has 13 amino acids. The CDR3 region is CASSLANSYEQYF. The CDR3 DNA is TGTGCCAGCAGCTTGGCTAATTCCTACGAGCAGTACTTC.

The chain uses TRBV4-1 and TRBJ2-2; 8 positions match TRBD2. V gave up 4 bases and J gave up 6 bases; unmatched junction bases: 13. CDR3 length: 17 residues. Germline V gene data show CDR1 as MGHRA and CDR2 as YSYEKL. The CDR3 coding sequence is TGCGCCAGCAGCCCGCCGGGAGGGAGAGGGTTGGCCGGGGAGCTGTTTTTT. Translated: CASSPPGGRGLAGELFF.

This clone was seen once. V gene TRBV13 combines with J gene TRBJ1-2; tentative D call: TRBD1 (5 bases). V was cut by 5 bases and J by 4 bases, with 17 bases left in between. Germline lookup yields CDR1 PRHDT and CDR2 FYEKMQ (reference sequence). There are 15 residues in the CDR3. The CDR3 coding sequence is TGTGCCAGCAGCCAATGGACCGTCGGGGGCTATGGCTACACCTTC. Translation: CASSQWTVGGYGYTF. The full variable domain, completed using reference TRBV13 and TRBJ1-2, is AAGVIQSPRHLIKEKRETATLKCYPIPRHDTVYWYQQGPGQDPQFLISFYEKMQSDKGSIPDRFSAQQFSDYHSELNMSSLELGDSALYFCASSQWTVGGYGYTFGSGTRLTVV.

In this sample, this clone turned up a few times. The V gene is TRBV6-1, the J gene TRBJ1-5; D is undetermined. Deletions cut 3 bases from V and 4 bases from J, with 13 bases between. The CDR3 totals 15 residues. Looked up from germline, CDR1 is MNHNS and CDR2 is SASEGT. The DNA of the CDR3 is TGTGCCAGCAGTGATGCGGAATGGATTAATCAGCCCCAGCATTTT. It translates to CASSDAEWINQPQHF.

The chain recombines TRBV7-9 with TRBJ2-1, with TRBD1 as a possible D gene (6 bases). Germline V gene data show CDR1 as SEHNR and CDR2 as FQNEAQ (reference sequence). V lost 5 bases, J lost 6 bases, and 8 bases lay in between. The CDR3 spans 12 residues. For the CDR3, the DNA is TGTGCCAGCAGCGAACAGGGCAATGAGCAGTTCTTC. Protein product: CASSEQGNEQFF.

The rearrangement uses TRBV28 and TRBJ1-5, with TRBD1 as a possible D gene (5 bases). Germline V gene data show CDR1 as MDHEN and CDR2 as SYDVKM. The CDR3 is 13 residues long. Trimming removed 3 bases from V and 7 bases from J, with 10 bases in between. CDR3 loop: CASSFGGSQPQHF. CDR3 bases: TGTGCCAGCAGTTTTGGGGGGAGCCAGCCCCAGCATTTT.

V and J are TRBV18 and TRBJ2-3; D remains unclear. The germline gives CDR1 KGHSH, CDR2 LQKENI. Trimming took 6 bases from V and 0 from J, leaving 13 bases between them. The CDR3 has 15 amino acids. The CDR3 region has the DNA TGTGCCAGCTCCGAGCTAGAGGTTAGCACAGATACGCAGTATTTT. Translating gives CASSELEVSTDTQYF. Filled out from reference TRBV18 and TRBJ2-3, the complete variable domain reads NAGVMQNPRHLVRRRGQEARLRCSPMKGHSHVYWYRQLPEEGLKFMVYLQKENIIDESGMPKERFSAEFPKEGPSILRIQQVVRGDSAAYFCASSELEVSTDTQYFGPGTRLTVL.

The J gene is TRBJ2-7, the V gene TRBV4-1, with 8 positions matching TRBD1. Germline V CDR1 and CDR2: MGHRA, YSYEKL. The ends lost 0 bases at V and 6 bases at J; junction bases unmatched: 13. The CDR3 sequence is 17 residues long. The CDR3 bases are TGCGCCAGCAGCCAAGAAAACCACAGGGGGGTTCCCCCCGAGCAGTACTTC. As protein: CASSQENHRGVPPEQYF.

V and J are TRBV7-6 and TRBJ2-6, with TRBD2 matching 8 bases. Germline V gene data show CDR1 as SGHVS and CDR2 as FNYEAQ. V gave up 5 bases and J gave up 0 bases; unmatched junction bases: 9. CDR3 size: 18 residues. The DNA for the CDR3 is TGTGCCAGCAGCCCGGGCTTAGCGGGGCTCTCTGGGGCCAACGTCCTGACTTTC. Protein product: CASSPGLAGLSGANVLTF.

The V and J genes are TRBV6-1 and TRBJ2-3; tentatively, D is TRBD2 (6 bases). Trimming removed 7 bases at V and 4 bases at J, with 9 bases between. From germline, CDR1 is MNHNS and CDR2 SASEGT. The CDR3 is made up of 12 amino acids. The CDR3 DNA reads as TGTGCCAGCATCGCTAGCGCAGATACGCAGTATTTT. Residues: CASIASADTQYF.